This T cell receptor (beta chain) was identified in a study of T cells after yellow fever vaccination (dated by TCRdb to about 2019). Regarding the complete study: Libraries from fractions with low cell numbers were prepared with the SMART-Seq v4 Ultra Low Input RNA kit. To track T-cell clones before and after primary and booster YFV17D yellow fever vaccination, bulk TCR alpha and beta repertoires were sequenced longitudinally. Two healthy male donors, one aged 18 to 30 and one aged 30 to 40 years, made up the cohort. Blood was collected at multiple timepoints before and after primary and secondary immunization, and bulk PBMC replicates and cell subsets were isolated.

The germline V gene yields SGDLS for CDR1 and YYNGEE for CDR2. The V end loses 1 base and the J end loses 0 bases, and a stretch of 5 bases separates them. The cysteine opens and the phenylalanine closes a CDR3 of 14 amino acids. The entry retains the CDR3 DNA only, 42 bases that are in frame from base 1. The treatment or condition label corresponds to: live attenuated yellow fever vaccine strain. At each blood-draw timepoint, two biological replicates of bulk PBMCs were obtained. PBMCs were isolated from peripheral blood using a standard Ficoll-Paque protocol. RNA was extracted with TriZol from bulk PBMCs, CD4 and CD8 fractions, and dextramer-positive and dextramer-negative fractions. Worth noting for this clonotype: Its antigen remains unidentified. No base quality information exists; no much larger clone differs at one position.

TCR cDNA was synthesized by 5'RACE template switching, through which a universal primer site and unique molecular identifiers were introduced. Priming for cDNA synthesis came from both the TCR alpha and TCR beta constant segments. Libraries were amplified in two PCR steps, with sample barcodes and sequencing adapters added in the second step. Sequencing of libraries was done on Illumina HiSeq 2500 (2x100 bp) or NovaSeq (2x150 bp). As for the original processing: MIGEC was used to demultiplex reads and collapse the reads into UMI consensus sequences, and MiXCR was used for V(D)J alignment. Vaccine-responding clonotypes were identified with edgeR using replicate PBMC samples, with FDR below 0.01 and a log2 fold change above 5 up to day 15 being required. Bulk clonotypes were assigned CD4 or CD8 identity according to which sequenced CD4 or CD8 repertoire held them at higher abundance. TCRdb reprocessed the public reads (quality trimming at Q25 with fastp, clone calling with MiXCR) and kept in-frame beta chains. Entries are consolidated by CDR3 protein sequence, retaining the most common genes and DNA. Here the V and J calls rest on TCRdb's processing, not on the authors' analysis. The sample records nearly 550,000 distinct CDR3 sequences, about 19% of which are singletons. 14% of the sample is in the top ten clones.

General findings and caveats noted by the study authors: The secondary T-cell response was weaker than the primary response but faster, peaking on day 5 instead of day 15. A small share of clonotypes was detected in both CD4 and CD8 compartments, with the overlap likely arising from convergent recombination. Most clones expanded after primary vaccination (approximately 95% of CD4 and 70% to 90% of CD8) were re-detected after the booster, suggesting that broad memory maintenance occurred. The study included only two donors, which limits how far the findings can be generalized. Because abundant contaminating clonotypes from the bulk population could be contained in FACS-sorted repertoires, computational filtering was required.

The TCR was taken from a man aged 25-40 years who received the YFV17D yellow fever vaccine. The material sequenced was PBMCs, taken 15 days after the yellow fever booster vaccination. This sequence uses TRBV9 and TRBJ2-4, with the D gene not clear enough to name. CDR3 protein: CASSVYLAKNIQYF. In nucleotides, the sequence is TGTGCCAGCAGCGTATATTTAGCCAAAAACATTCAGTACTTC.